This T cell receptor beta chain was found in a study of CD8+ T cells in alopecia areata (dated by TCRdb to the late 2010s). With respect to the entire study: Treated patients were enrolled in an open-label pilot trial of oral tofacitinib at 5 to 10 mg twice daily for moderate-to-severe alopecia areata. TCRbeta CDR3 regions were amplified by immunoSEQ multiplex PCR with 35 Vbeta forward and 13 Jbeta reverse primers. Tofacitinib-treated patients had biopsies at baseline and at 4 and 24 weeks of treatment, with a later scalp biopsy in several patients. Scalp clonality was compared across normal scalp (n=4), patchy alopecia areata scalp (n=8), and alopecia totalis/universalis scalp (n=8). Patients received tofacitinib for 6 to 18 months and were then followed off drug for 6 months to check for delayed response and recurrence. In both human patients and the C3H/HeJ mouse model, the study applied high-throughput TCRbeta sequencing to look at T cell clonal expansion in alopecia areata. Disease severity in treated patients was measured with the SALT score, which quantifies the percentage of affected scalp surface area. Scalp tissue and sorted CD4+ and CD8+ peripheral blood T cells from patchy and totalis/universalis alopecia areata patients and from healthy controls were covered by human TCRbeta sequencing. The RNA source kit depended on sample type: the PAXgene miRNA kit for fixed scalp, the miRNeasy kit for PBMCs, and the RNeasy kit for mouse skin. Overall study results and their limits: Because the treated cohort was small and had only one nonresponder, larger studies are needed to examine links between baseline CD8+ expansion and response. Compared with normal scalp, lesional scalp, particularly in alopecia totalis/universalis, had higher clonality and more expanded CD8+ clones, which suggests antigenic drive. Scalp clonality and the number of expanded CD8+ clones among the top 100 scalp clones were significantly decreased by tofacitinib. During tofacitinib treatment, many expanded lesional clones remained in scalp and blood, and this persistence may partly explain relapse after treatment is stopped. Unlike mouse skin, where gammadelta T cells dominate, normal human skin contains resident alphabeta T cells that get sequenced too, which complicates analysis of the scalp TCR repertoire. Shared TCR sequences between patients were less evident than in mice, which may be partly attributable to HLA diversity in the patient population.

The sample's time point, from its label and the paper: 20 to 30 weeks on oral tofacitinib. The treatment or condition label here, explained by the study, means: oral pan-JAK inhibitor, 5-10 mg twice daily. Lesional scalp punch biopsies and peripheral blood were collected from alopecia areata patients. PBMCs were isolated by density centrifugation and stained for CD3, CD4 and CD8, and CD4+ and CD8+ T cells were sorted on a FACSAria. With regard to this clone: It lacks a known antigen. One base away there is no much larger clone; base qualities are not given.

Library prep was done by the immunoSEQ multiplex PCR assay. RNA was extracted from all samples and reverse transcribed into cDNA as template for TCR sequencing. First-strand cDNA was synthesized with SuperScript III using a 2:1 mix of oligo-dT and random hexamers. A synthetic immune receptor repertoire was used to measure amplification bias, and any remaining bias was corrected computationally. On the study's bioinformatics: Raw reads were preprocessed to remove errors, and CDR3 was defined by IMGT conventions from the conserved cysteine to phenylalanine. Clonality was computed by normalizing Shannon entropy by log2 of the number of productive unique TCRs and subtracting the result from 1. CD4 or CD8 identity of scalp clones was inferred by cross-referencing scalp TCRbeta sequences with sorted blood CD4 and CD8 repertoires. Drawn from immuneACCESS, this table holds only the in-frame rearrangements with V and J called that TCRdb kept. Clones are partly lost; checked studies trace under half to an unresolved V gene and leave the rest unexplained. Clone size and V and J calls were adopted from that table, with D and trimming inferred from the DNA. Counted in this sample were nearly 200,000 clones; 58% of them appeared once. The biggest ten clones account for approximately 5.1% of the sample.

Trimming costs V 5 bases and J 5 bases, and their ends lie 13 bases apart. The CDR3 contains 15 residues, cysteine and phenylalanine counted. CDR3 DNA only is kept here, 45 bases in frame from base 1. The germline V gene (reference sequence) yields SEHNR for CDR1 and FQNEAQ for CDR2. The sequence came from a human donor with alopecia areata. The chain is made from TRBV7-9 and TRBJ1-6; the D gene is perhaps TRBD1, on 5 matching bases. This specimen consisted of CD4+ T cells sorted from blood, obtained at week 24, from a patient treated with tofacitinib. The bases read TGTGCCAGCAGCGCGTCGGTGACAGATAATTCACCCCTCCACTTT. This is translated as CASSASVTDNSPLHF.